This TCR beta chain was retrieved from a study of patients and donors after allogeneic stem cell transplantation. Germline CDR1 is MNHEY and CDR2 is SVGEGT. Trimming removed 8 bases from V and 4 bases from J, with 9 bases in between. This CDR3 has 12 amino acids. TCRdb fed the RT-PCR reads into MiXCR, producing one record per CDR3 protein. The sample lists some 960,000 distinct CDR3 sequences; roughly 18% were seen once. Sample: blood, either unsorted or a sorted T cell fraction (not recorded which). The rearrangement uses TRBV6-2 or TRBV6-3 and TRBJ1-5; no definite D call. The receptor was isolated from a human donor who was either an allogeneic HSCT recipient or a stem cell or donor lymphocyte infusion donor (not recorded which). It is not recorded whose cells these are; they may come from a transplant donor. CDR3 region: CASARANQPQHF. CDR3 nucleotide sequence: TGTGCCAGCGCGAGGGCAAATCAGCCCCAGCATTTT.